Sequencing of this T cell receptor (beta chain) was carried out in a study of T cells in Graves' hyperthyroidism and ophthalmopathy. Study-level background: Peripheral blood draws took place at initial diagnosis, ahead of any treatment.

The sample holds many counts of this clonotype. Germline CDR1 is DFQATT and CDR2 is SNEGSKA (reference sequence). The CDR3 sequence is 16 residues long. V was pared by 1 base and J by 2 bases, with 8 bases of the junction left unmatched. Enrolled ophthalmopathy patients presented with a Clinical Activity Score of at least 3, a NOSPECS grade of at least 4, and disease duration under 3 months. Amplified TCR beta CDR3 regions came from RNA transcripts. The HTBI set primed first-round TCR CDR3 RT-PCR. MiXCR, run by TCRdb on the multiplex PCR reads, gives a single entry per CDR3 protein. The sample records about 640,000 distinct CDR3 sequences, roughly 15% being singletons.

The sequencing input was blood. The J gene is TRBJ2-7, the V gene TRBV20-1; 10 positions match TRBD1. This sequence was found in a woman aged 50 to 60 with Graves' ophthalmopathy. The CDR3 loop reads CSARAVWDRGTYEQYF. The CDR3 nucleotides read TGCAGTGCTAGAGCCGTCTGGGACAGGGGTACCTACGAGCAGTACTTC.